Here is one TCR beta chain with its context. The CDR3 covers 12 residues. The germline V and J ends were trimmed by 8 bases and 5 bases, with 12 bases remaining between them. Germline V gene lookup returns CDR1 MDHEN and CDR2 SYDVKM. This record comes from a study of blood T cell repertoires in COVID-19. As for the study in general: Sites in the United States, Italy and Spain provided acute and convalescent COVID-19 samples. T cells, B-cell-depleted T cells, or PBMCs provided the cDNA or gDNA that served as material.

In the authors' methods: Amplification with reference gene primers provided the estimates of nucleated cell counts. The repertoire was sequenced with immunoSEQ multiplex PCR; TCRdb's copy has only in-frame clones and lacks some. That table supplies the V and J calls and clone size; D and trimming were determined from the DNA. The sample lists nearly 50,000 clones; more than 70% were seen once. This clonotype originated in a woman aged 55-69 years with acute or convalescent COVID-19. The chain combines TRBV28 with TRBJ1-2; tentatively, D is TRBD1 (5 bases). The source material was peripheral blood. The CDR3 DNA follows: TGTGCCAGCCACTTAGGGGTGTATGGCTACACCTTC. This gives the protein CASHLGVYGYTF.